This TCR beta chain was captured by sequencing in a study of CXCR3-negative and CXCR3-positive naive CD8 T cells. Study information: Approximately 140 million TRB reads in total, about 1.5 +/- 0.3 million per library. Study observations and caveats: Greater hydrophobicity was found in TRB CDR3s of CXCR3-positive naive cells than of CXCR3-negative naive cells. Fresh PBMCs were used in most assays, and CXCR3 expression partially decreased after cryopreservation.

Each CD8+ T cell subset was flow-sorted in triplicate. Every sort contained approximately 290,000 cells. With UMI labels, 5' RACE was used to prepare the TRB cDNA libraries. TCRdb derives one entry per CDR3 protein from the 5' RACE reads, leaving out DNA. This listing includes thousands of distinct CDR3 sequences. Its frequency marks this clonotype as medium-sized. Its specificity is not known. In germline, CDR1 is SQVTM, CDR2 ANQGSEA. CDR3 size: 14 residues. The sample was naive CXCR3+ CD8+ T cells from blood. Subset reported: CD45RO-CCR7+CD27+CD95- naive CD8+ T cells expressing CXCR3 (TNR3+). This chain uses TRBV29-1 with TRBJ1-1. This sequence was found in a human donor in good health. Some clones in this sample may be carry-over from other donors' samples. The CDR3 here is CSVENGMGWTEAFF.